Listed below are T cell receptor beta chains from one sample, sequenced in a study of T cells in Graves' hyperthyroidism and ophthalmopathy. TCRdb re-analysed the multiplex PCR reads in MiXCR, keeping a single row per CDR3 protein. The data contain about 580,000 distinct CDR3 sequences, more than 11% of them seen just once; the ten biggest clones take up roughly 6.2%. Sequences were obtained from blood. These receptor sequences come from a young woman with Graves' hyperthyroidism that later progressed to Graves' ophthalmopathy. CDR3s include the opening cysteine and the closing phenylalanine or tryptophan. The D gene is left open where the match is weak. For some rows the clone size is stated as once, few or many, or as a class when expanded; others skip it.

D: -
J: TRBJ2-2
size: many
V: TRBV10-3
CDR3: CAILNTGELFF
DNA: TGTGCCATCTTAAACACCGGGGAGCTGTTTTTT

D: -
J: TRBJ2-7
size: many
V: TRBV28
CDR3: CASSPDSYYEQYF
DNA: TGTGCCAGCAGCCCGGACAGCTACTACGAGCAGTACTTC

D: -
J: TRBJ2-3
size: many
V: TRBV12-3/TRBV12-4
CDR3: CASSPPGLQYF
DNA: TGTGCCAGCAGCCCACCGGGACTGCAGTATTTT

D: -
J: TRBJ2-1
size: few
V: TRBV20-1
CDR3: CSATPGPGPPNPYNEQFF
DNA: TGCAGTGCCACCCCCGGTCCTGGGCCCCCTAATCCCTACAATGAGCAGTTCTTC

D: -
J: TRBJ1-2
size: -
V: TRBV4-3
CDR3: CASSQDRQAGVDYGYTF
DNA: TGCGCCAGCAGCCAAGATCGGCAGGCAGGAGTTGACTATGGCTACACCTTC

D: -
J: TRBJ2-5
size: many
V: TRBV20-1
CDR3: CSAPREETQYF
DNA: TGCAGTGCTCCGCGAGAAGAGACCCAGTACTTC

D: TRBD2
J: TRBJ2-7
size: many
V: TRBV20-1
CDR3: CSARGDSGRYEQYF
DNA: TGCAGTGCTAGGGGAGATAGCGGGAGGTACGAGCAGTACTTC

D: TRBD1
J: TRBJ2-7
size: few
V: TRBV30
CDR3: CAARGGTGGVGQYF
DNA: TGTGCCGCCCGGGGGGGGACAGGGGGTGTGGGGCAGTACTTC

D: TRBD1
J: TRBJ1-3
size: many
V: TRBV19
CDR3: CASSTNSGQENTIYF
DNA: TGTGCCAGTAGTACAAACTCCGGACAGGAAAACACCATATATTTT

D: TRBD1
J: TRBJ1-2
size: few
V: TRBV3-1
CDR3: CASSSPGTGGSGGYTF
DNA: TGTGCCAGCAGCTCCCCCGGGACAGGGGGCTCTGGTGGCTACACCTTC

D: -
J: TRBJ2-1
size: -
V: TRBV18
CDR3: CASSPSTDEQFF
DNA: TGTGCCAGCTCACCATCGACGGATGAGCAGTTCTTC

D: -
J: TRBJ2-7
size: -
V: TRBV15
CDR3: CATSRAQGGTEQYF
DNA: TGTGCCACCAGCAGAGCCCAGGGGGGGACCGAGCAGTACTTC

D: -
J: TRBJ1-3
size: few
V: TRBV7-8
CDR3: CASIESNSGNTIYF
DNA: TGTGCCAGCATCGAGTCTAATTCTGGAAACACCATATATTTT

D: -
J: TRBJ2-7
size: few
V: TRBV28
CDR3: CASTPGGGKISYEQYF
DNA: TGTGCCAGCACTCCTGGAGGCGGAAAGATCTCCTACGAGCAGTACTTC

D: -
J: TRBJ2-7
size: many
V: TRBV18
CDR3: CASSPPAVNEQYF
DNA: TGTGCCAGCTCACCACCCGCGGTAAACGAGCAGTACTTC

D: TRBD2
J: TRBJ2-7
size: -
V: TRBV20-1
CDR3: CSARSEGGPSEQYF
DNA: TGCAGTGCTAGATCGGAGGGAGGGCCTAGCGAGCAGTACTTC

D: TRBD2
J: TRBJ2-7
size: many
V: TRBV6-2/TRBV6-3
CDR3: CASRRSTSGTYEQYF
DNA: TGTGCCAGCAGGAGGTCGACTAGCGGGACGTACGAGCAGTACTTC

D: TRBD1
J: TRBJ1-1
size: many
V: TRBV11-1
CDR3: CASSPRGQGGTEAFF
DNA: TGTGCCAGCAGCCCCAGGGGACAGGGAGGTACTGAAGCTTTCTTT

D: -
J: TRBJ1-4
size: -
V: TRBV29-1
CDR3: CSVEGGKGNEKLFF
DNA: TGCAGCGTTGAAGGAGGTAAAGGGAATGAAAAACTGTTTTTT

D: -
J: TRBJ2-7
size: many
V: TRBV6-1
CDR3: CASRFLGTHYEQYF
DNA: TGTGCCAGCAGATTCCTCGGGACGCACTACGAGCAGTACTTC

D: -
J: TRBJ1-1
size: many
V: TRBV11-3
CDR3: CASSHGDGGAVNTEAFF
DNA: TGTGCCAGCAGCCATGGGGACGGGGGGGCCGTGAACACTGAAGCTTTCTTT

D: TRBD2
J: TRBJ2-4
size: -
V: TRBV28
CDR3: CASSLPSASGGLKNIQYF
DNA: TGTGCCAGCAGTCTCCCCTCCGCTAGCGGGGGGCTCAAAAACATTCAGTACTTC

D: -
J: TRBJ2-1
size: many
V: TRBV28
CDR3: CASTSPGEKPDNEQFF
DNA: TGTGCCAGCACCAGCCCCGGGGAGAAGCCCGACAATGAGCAGTTCTTC

D: -
J: TRBJ2-1
size: few
V: TRBV4-3
CDR3: CASSQDWAIVRNEQFF
DNA: TGCGCCAGCAGCCAAGATTGGGCTATAGTGCGGAATGAGCAGTTCTTC

D: -
J: TRBJ1-5
size: many
V: TRBV27
CDR3: CASALKGYSNQPQHF
DNA: TGTGCCAGCGCCCTAAAGGGATATAGCAATCAGCCCCAGCATTTT

D: -
J: TRBJ2-1
size: -
V: TRBV6-1
CDR3: CASSDLTEQFF
DNA: TGTGCCAGCAGTGATTTGACTGAGCAGTTCTTC

D: -
J: TRBJ1-1
size: -
V: TRBV5-5
CDR3: CASSPWHTEAFF
DNA: TGTGCCAGCAGCCCCTGGCACACTGAAGCTTTCTTT

D: -
J: TRBJ1-2
size: many
V: TRBV24-1
CDR3: CATSDWRGANYGYTF
DNA: TGTGCCACCAGTGATTGGAGAGGAGCTAACTATGGCTACACCTTC

D: -
J: TRBJ1-1
size: many
V: TRBV20-1
CDR3: CSARVEVNTEAFF
DNA: TGCAGTGCTAGAGTAGAGGTGAACACTGAAGCTTTCTTT

D: TRBD1
J: TRBJ1-5
size: -
V: TRBV18
CDR3: CASSSQGAESQPQHF
DNA: TGTGCCAGCTCATCCCAGGGGGCAGAAAGTCAGCCCCAGCATTTT

D: TRBD1
J: TRBJ2-7
size: many
V: TRBV6-2/TRBV6-3
CDR3: CASNPDRVHEQYF
DNA: TGTGCCAGCAACCCCGACAGGGTCCACGAGCAGTACTTC